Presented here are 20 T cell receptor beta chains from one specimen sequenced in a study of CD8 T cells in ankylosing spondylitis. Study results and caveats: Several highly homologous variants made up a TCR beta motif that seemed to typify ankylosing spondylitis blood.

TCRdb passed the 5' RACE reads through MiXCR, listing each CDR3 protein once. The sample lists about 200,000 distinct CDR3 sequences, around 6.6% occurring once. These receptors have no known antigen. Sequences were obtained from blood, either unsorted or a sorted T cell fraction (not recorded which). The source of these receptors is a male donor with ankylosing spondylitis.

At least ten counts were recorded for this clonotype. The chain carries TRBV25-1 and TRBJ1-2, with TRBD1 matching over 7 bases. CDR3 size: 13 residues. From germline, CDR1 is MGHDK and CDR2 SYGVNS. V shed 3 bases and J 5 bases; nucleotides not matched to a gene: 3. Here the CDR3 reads CASSDETGYGYTF. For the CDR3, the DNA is TGTGCCAGCAGTGACGAGACAGGGTATGGCTACACCTTC.

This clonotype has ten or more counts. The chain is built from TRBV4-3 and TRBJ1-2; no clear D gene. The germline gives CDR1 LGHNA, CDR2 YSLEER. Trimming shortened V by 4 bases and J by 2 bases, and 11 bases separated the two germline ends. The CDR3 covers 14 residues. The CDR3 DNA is TGCGCCAGCAGCCCCGTTCGGGGAAACTATGGCTACACCTTC. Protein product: CASSPVRGNYGYTF.

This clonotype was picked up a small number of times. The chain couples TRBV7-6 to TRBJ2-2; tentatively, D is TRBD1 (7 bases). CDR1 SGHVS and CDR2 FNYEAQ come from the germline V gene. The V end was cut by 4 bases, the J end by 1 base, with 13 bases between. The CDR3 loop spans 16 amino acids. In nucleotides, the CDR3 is TGTGCCAGCAGCTCCAGGGGGGCCAAGAACACCGGGGAGCTGTTTTTT. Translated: CASSSRGAKNTGELFF.

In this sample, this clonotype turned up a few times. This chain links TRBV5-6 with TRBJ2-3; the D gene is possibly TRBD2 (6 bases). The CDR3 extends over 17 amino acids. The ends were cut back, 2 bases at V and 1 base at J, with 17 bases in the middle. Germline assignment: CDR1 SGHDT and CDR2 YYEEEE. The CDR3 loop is CASSFTREWRGTDTQYF. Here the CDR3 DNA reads TGTGCCAGCAGCTTTACCCGGGAGTGGAGAGGCACAGATACGCAGTATTTT.

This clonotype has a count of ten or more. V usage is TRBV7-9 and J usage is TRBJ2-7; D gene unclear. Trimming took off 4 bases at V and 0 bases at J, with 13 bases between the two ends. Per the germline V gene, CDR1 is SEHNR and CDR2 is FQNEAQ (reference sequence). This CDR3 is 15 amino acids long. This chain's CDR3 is CASSSALGVSYEQYF. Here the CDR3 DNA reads TGTGCCAGCAGCTCTGCTCTTGGCGTCTCCTACGAGCAGTACTTC.

CDR3 bases: TGTGCCAGCAGTTTAGGGCAGAGGGAGACCCAGTACTTC. Encoded protein: CASSLGQRETQYF. The chain couples TRBV28 to TRBJ2-5, with D uncertain. The V end was cut by 2 bases, the J end by 5 bases, with 9 bases between. Germline CDR1 and CDR2: MDHEN and SYDVKM. The CDR3 spans 13 residues.

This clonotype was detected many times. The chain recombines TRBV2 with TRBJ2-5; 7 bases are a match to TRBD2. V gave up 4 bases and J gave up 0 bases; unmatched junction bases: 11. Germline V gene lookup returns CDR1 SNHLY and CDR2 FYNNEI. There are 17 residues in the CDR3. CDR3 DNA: TGTGCCAGCAGTGTAGACCGGGACTACGAAAACCAAGAGACCCAGTACTTC. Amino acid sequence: CASSVDRDYENQETQYF. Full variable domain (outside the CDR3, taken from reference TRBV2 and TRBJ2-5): EPEVTQTPSHQVTQMGQEVILRCVPISNHLYFYWYRQILGQKVEFLVSFYNNEISEKSEIFDDQFSVERPDGSNFTLKIRSTKLEDSAMYFCASSVDRDYENQETQYFGPGTRLLVL.

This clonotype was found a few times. CDR3 DNA: TGTGCCAGCAGCCCACGACAGGGGGCGGTTTACGAGCAGTACTTC. Translating it yields CASSPRQGAVYEQYF. The chain recombines TRBV7-9 with TRBJ2-7, with TRBD1 matching 10 bases. The ends lost 5 bases at V and 4 bases at J; junction bases unmatched: 8. The CDR3 runs 15 residues. Germline V CDR1 and CDR2: SEHNR, FQNEAQ (reference sequence).

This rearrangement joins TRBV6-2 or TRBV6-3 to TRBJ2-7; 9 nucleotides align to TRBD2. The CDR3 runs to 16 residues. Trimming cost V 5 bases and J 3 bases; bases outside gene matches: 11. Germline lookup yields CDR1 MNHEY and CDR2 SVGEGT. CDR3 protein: CASSPPLTSGLYEQYF. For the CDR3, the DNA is TGTGCCAGCAGTCCCCCTTTGACTAGCGGCCTCTACGAGCAGTACTTC.

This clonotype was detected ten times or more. DNA for the CDR3: TGTGCCAGCAGTTACCAGGGGGGCTACGAGCAGTACTTC. Translated, it gives CASSYQGGYEQYF. V gene TRBV6-2 or TRBV6-3 combines with J gene TRBJ2-7, with a weak D call TRBD1 (7 bases). Germline CDR1 is MNHEY and CDR2 is SVGEGT. This CDR3 is 13 amino acids long. V was clipped by 2 bases and J by 3 bases, with 8 bases between them.

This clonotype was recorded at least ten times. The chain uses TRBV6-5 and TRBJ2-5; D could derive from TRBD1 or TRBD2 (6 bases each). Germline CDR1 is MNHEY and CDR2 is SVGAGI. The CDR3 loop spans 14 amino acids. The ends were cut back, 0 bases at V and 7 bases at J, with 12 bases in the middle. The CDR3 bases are TGTGCCAGCAGTTACTCAGGGGGGAGAGGGACCCAGTACTTC. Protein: CASSYSGGRGTQYF.

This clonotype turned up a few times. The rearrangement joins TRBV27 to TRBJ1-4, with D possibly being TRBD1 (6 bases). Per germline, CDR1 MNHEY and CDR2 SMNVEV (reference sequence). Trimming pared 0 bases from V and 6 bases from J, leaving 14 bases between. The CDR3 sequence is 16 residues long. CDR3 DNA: TGTGCCAGCAGTTTATCGAGGAGGGGGAAATATGAAAAACTGTTTTTT. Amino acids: CASSLSRRGKYEKLFF.

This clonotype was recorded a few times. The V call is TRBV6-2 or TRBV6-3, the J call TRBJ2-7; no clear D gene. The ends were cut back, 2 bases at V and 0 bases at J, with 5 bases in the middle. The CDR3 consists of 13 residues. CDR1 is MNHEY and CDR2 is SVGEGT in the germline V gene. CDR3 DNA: TGTGCCAGCAGTTACACAGACTCCTACGAGCAGTACTTC. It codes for CASSYTDSYEQYF.

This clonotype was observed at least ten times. CDR3 DNA: TGTGCCAGCAGGAGAGAAGGGGCCCCTGAAGCTTTCTTT. Translation gives CASRREGAPEAFF. The gene calls are TRBV3-1 and TRBJ1-1, with D perhaps TRBD1 (5 bases). CDR1 is LGHDT and CDR2 is YNNKEL in the germline V gene (reference sequence). This CDR3 is built from 13 residues. Trimming stripped 6 bases from V and 6 bases from J, with 14 bases between.

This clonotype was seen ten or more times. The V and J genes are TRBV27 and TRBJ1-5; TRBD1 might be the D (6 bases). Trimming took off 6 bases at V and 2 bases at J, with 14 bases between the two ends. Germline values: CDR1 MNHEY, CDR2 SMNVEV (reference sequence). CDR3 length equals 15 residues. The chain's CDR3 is CASRQGTGRNQPQHF. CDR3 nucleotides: TGTGCCAGCAGACAGGGAACAGGCCGCAATCAGCCCCAGCATTTT.

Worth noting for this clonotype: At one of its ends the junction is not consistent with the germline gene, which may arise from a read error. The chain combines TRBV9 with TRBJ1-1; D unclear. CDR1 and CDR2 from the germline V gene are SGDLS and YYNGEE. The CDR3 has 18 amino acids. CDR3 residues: CASSPHGHQARRNAEAFF. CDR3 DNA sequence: TGTGCCAGCAGCCCCCATGGTCACCAGGCCAGGCGGAACGCTGAAGCTTTCTTT.

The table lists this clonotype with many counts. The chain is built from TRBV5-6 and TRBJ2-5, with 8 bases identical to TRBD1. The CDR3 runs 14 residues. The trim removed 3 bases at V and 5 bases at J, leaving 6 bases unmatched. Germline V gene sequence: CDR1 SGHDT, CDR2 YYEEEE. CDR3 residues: CASSWTGLEETQYF. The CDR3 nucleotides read TGTGCCAGCAGCTGGACAGGGTTGGAGGAGACCCAGTACTTC.

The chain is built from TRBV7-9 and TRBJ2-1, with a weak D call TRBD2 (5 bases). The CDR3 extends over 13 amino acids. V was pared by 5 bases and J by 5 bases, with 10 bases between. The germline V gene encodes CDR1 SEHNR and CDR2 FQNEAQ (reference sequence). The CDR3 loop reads CASSPGLNNEQFF. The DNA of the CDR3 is TGTGCCAGCAGCCCCGGACTCAACAATGAGCAGTTCTTC. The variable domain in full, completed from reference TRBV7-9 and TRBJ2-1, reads DTGVSQNPRHKITKRGQNVTFRCDPISEHNRLYWYRQTLGQGPEFLTYFQNEAQLEKSRLLSDRFSAERPKGSFSTLEIQRTEQGDSAMYLCASSPGLNNEQFFGPGTRLTVL.

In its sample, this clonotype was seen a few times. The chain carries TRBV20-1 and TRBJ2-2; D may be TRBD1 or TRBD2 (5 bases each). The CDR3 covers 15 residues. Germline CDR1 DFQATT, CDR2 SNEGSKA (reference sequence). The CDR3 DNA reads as TGCAGGGCCCGTCGGGACGAGGAGGAAACCGGGGAGCTGTTTTTT. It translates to CRARRDEEETGELFF.

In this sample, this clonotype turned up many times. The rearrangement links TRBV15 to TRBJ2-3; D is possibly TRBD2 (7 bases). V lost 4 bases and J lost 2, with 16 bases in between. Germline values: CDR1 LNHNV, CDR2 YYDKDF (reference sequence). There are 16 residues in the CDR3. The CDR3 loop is CATSIARGGNTDTQYF. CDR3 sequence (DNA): TGTGCCACCAGCATAGCGAGGGGGGGAAACACAGATACGCAGTATTTT.